This T cell receptor beta chain was captured in a study of cytomegalovirus exposure and HLA in healthy donors. Vbeta (60) and Jbeta (13) primers were used in the PCR. The table came from immunoSEQ multiplex PCR; TCRdb's copy has only in-frame clones and leaves some out. The sample carries under 150,000 clones, roughly four fifths recorded once. CDR1 and CDR2 (germline): MGHRA, YSYEKL. The CDR3 spans 11 residues. V gave up 8 bases and J gave up 4 bases, with 9 bases separating them. This clone was recorded only once. The sequence came from a male donor in good health and CMV-seronegative. This chain links TRBV4-1 with TRBJ2-7; a possible D gene is TRBD2 (6 bases). Sequencing input: PBMCs. The CDR3 here is CASGAGYEQYF. The DNA for the CDR3 is TGCGCCAGCGGGGCGGGGTACGAGCAGTACTTC.